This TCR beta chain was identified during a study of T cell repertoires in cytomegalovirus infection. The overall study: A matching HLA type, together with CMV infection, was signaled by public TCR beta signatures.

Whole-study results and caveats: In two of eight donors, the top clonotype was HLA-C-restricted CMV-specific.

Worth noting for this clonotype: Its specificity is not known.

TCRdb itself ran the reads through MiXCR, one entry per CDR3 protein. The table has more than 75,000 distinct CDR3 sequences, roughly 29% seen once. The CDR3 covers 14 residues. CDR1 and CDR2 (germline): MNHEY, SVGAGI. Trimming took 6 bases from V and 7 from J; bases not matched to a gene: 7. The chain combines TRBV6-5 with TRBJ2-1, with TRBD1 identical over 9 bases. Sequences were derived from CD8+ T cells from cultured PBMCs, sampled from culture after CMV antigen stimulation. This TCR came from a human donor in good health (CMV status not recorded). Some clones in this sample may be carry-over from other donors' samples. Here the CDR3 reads CASSTGTGPNEQFF. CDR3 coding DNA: TGTGCCAGCAGCACCGGGACAGGGCCTAATGAGCAGTTCTTC.